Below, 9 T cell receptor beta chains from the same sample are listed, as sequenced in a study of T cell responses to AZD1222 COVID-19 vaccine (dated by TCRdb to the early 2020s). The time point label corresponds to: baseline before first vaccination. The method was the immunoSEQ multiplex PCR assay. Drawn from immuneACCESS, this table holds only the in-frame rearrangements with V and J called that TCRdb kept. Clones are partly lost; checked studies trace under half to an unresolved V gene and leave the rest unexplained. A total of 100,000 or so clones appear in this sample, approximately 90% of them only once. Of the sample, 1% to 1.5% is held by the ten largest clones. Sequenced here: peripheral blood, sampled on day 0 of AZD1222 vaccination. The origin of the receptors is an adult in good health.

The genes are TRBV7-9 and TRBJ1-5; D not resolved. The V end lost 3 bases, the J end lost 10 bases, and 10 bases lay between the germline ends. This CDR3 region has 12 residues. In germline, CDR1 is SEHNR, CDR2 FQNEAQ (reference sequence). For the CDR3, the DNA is TGTGCCAGCAGCTTCCGCGGTGCTCCCCAGCATTTT. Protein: CASSFRGAPQHF.

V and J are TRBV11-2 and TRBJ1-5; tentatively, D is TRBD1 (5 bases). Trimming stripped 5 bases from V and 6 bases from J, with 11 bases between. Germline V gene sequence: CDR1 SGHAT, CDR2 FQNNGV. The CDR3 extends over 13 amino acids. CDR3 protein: CASSSERGQPQHF. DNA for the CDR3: TGTGCCAGCAGCAGCGAAAGGGGTCAGCCCCAGCATTTT.

The DNA of the CDR3 is TGCGCCAGCAGCCACCCGGGACGTTCAGCTAACTATGGCTACACCTTC. Translating it yields CASSHPGRSANYGYTF. V usage is TRBV4-1 and J usage is TRBJ1-2; D possibly corresponds to TRBD1 (5 bases). Germline values: CDR1 MGHRA, CDR2 YSYEKL. The V end lost 3 bases, the J end lost 0 bases, and 14 bases lay between the germline ends. This CDR3 comprises 16 residues.

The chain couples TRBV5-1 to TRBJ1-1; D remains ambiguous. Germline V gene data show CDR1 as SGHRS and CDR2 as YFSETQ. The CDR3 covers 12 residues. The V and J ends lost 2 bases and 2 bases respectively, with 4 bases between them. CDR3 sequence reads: CASSFDNTEAFF. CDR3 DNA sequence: TGCGCCAGCAGCTTTGATAACACTGAAGCTTTCTTT.

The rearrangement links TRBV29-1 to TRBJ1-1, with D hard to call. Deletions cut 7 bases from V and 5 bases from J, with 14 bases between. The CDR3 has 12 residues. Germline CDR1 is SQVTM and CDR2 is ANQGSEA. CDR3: CSADGGVTEAFF. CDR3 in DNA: TGCAGCGCTGATGGTGGGGTGACTGAAGCTTTCTTT.

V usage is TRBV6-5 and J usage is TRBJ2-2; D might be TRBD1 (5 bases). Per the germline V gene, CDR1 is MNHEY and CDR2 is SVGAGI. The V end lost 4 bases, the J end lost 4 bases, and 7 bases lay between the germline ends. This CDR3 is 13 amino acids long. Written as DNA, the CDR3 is TGTGCCAGCAGTTTTAGGGGCACCGGGGAGCTGTTTTTT. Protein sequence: CASSFRGTGELFF.

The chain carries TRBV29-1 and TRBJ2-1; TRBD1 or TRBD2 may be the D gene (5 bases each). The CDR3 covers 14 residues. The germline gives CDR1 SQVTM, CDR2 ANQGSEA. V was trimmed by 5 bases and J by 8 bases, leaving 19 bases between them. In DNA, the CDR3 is TGCAGCGTTCAGGGCTGGAGGAGAGGCGATGAGCAGTTCTTC. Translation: CSVQGWRRGDEQFF.

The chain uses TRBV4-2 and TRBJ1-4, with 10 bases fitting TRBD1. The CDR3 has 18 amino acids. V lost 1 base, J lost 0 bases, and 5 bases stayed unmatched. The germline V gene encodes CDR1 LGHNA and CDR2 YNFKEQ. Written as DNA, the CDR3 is TGTGCCAGCAGCCAAGTTGGACAGGGGGGCGCAACTAATGAAAAACTGTTTTTT. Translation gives CASSQVGQGGATNEKLFF.

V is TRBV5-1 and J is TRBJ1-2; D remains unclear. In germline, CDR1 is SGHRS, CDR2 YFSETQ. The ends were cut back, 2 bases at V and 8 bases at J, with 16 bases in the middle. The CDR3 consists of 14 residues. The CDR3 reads CASSLYGGGNGYTF. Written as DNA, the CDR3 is TGCGCCAGCAGCTTATACGGAGGTGGAAACGGCTACACCTTC. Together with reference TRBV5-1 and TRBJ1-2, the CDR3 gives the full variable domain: KAGVTQTPRYLIKTRGQQVTLSCSPISGHRSVSWYQQTPGQGLQFLFEYFSETQRNKGNFPGRFSGRQFSNSRSEMNVSTLELGDSALYLCASSLYGGGNGYTFGSGTRLTVV.